Described below is a single TCR beta chain sequence and its context. This specimen comes from a study of blood T cell repertoires in COVID-19. V trimming: 4 bases; J trimming: 3 bases; junction bases outside the gene matches: 6. Germline values: CDR1 LGHDT, CDR2 YNNKEL (reference sequence). This CDR3 has 15 residues. Original methodology: Amplified reference gene primers provided the basis for estimating nucleated cell counts. Sequenced by immunoSEQ multiplex PCR; TCRdb stores in-frame clones only, minus some. That table is the source of V, J and clone size, and D and trimming were worked out from the DNA. The table lists under 150,000 clones, 86% of them singletons.

The sequencing input was peripheral blood. This rearrangement joins TRBV3-1 (or the pseudogene TRBV3-2) to TRBJ2-3; the match to TRBD2 covers 8 bases. The sequence derives from a woman in her forties or fifties who had recovered from COVID-19. In DNA form, the CDR3 reads TGTGCCAGCAGCCGGCGAGCGGGAGATACAGATACGCAGTATTTT. This translates into CASSRRAGDTDTQYF.